This T cell receptor beta chain was documented in a study of T cell responses to AZD1222 COVID-19 vaccine. Study in general: Some second doses came at about 4 weeks and others at about 12 weeks; these were pooled. Points from the study as a whole: Donor demographics were predominantly white British with a female majority; clonal diversity may be underestimated.

The data were produced by immunoSEQ multiplex PCR, yet TCRdb's version contains in-frame clones alone and is incomplete. The data hold about 96,000 clones, with 70% to 90% observed a single time. Losses at the gene ends were 2 bases for V and 3 bases for J; bases not matched to a gene: 9. CDR1 is SGDLS, CDR2 YYNGEE, per germline. This CDR3 comprises 16 residues. In the case of this clone: Its specificity is unknown.

The starting material was peripheral blood, obtained on day 0 of AZD1222 vaccination. The sequence derives from an adult in good health. The chain recombines TRBV9 with TRBJ1-2, with 8 bases fitting TRBD1. CDR3 DNA sequence: TGTGCCAGCAGCGTTCACAGGGGGGATAGGGACTATGGCTACACCTTC. It codes for CASSVHRGDRDYGYTF.